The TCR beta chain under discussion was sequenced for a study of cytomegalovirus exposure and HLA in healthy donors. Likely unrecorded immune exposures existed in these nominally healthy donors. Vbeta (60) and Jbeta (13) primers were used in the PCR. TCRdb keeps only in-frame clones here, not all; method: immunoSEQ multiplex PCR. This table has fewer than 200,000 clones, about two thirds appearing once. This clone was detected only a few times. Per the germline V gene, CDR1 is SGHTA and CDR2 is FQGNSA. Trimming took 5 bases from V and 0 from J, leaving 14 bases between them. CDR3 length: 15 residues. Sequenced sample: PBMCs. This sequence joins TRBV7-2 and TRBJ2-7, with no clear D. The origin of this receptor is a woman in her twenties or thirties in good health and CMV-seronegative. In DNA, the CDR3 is TGTGCCAGCAGCCCTTGGGCTGCGAGCTCCTACGAGCAGTACTTC. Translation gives CASSPWAASSYEQYF.